This T cell receptor beta chain comes out of a study of blood T cells in healthy people across ages. General study results and limits: As age increased, TCR beta diversity per million T cells fell in a roughly linear fashion. Nothing was known about donor CMV status, and this possibly confounded expanded clonotype changes.

To note about this clonotype: Antigen unknown.

Total RNA, at least 6 micrograms per sample, was extracted from PBMCs. V gave up 6 bases and J gave up 7 bases, with 13 bases separating them. Germline CDR1 MDHEN, CDR2 SYDVKM. CDR3 length: 13 amino acids. Primed by a sample-barcoded 5' primer and a J-beta primer mix, a second PCR proceeded for roughly 7 to 12 cycles. TCRdb redid the calling of the 5' RACE reads with MiXCR, one entry per CDR3 protein. The sample lists hundreds of thousands of distinct CDR3 sequences; about a fifth were seen once. This TCR was recovered from a man between 65 and 85 years old in good health. The chain uses TRBV28 and TRBJ2-1, with D possibly being TRBD1 (6 bases). Material: blood. CDR3 region: CASRRTATNEQFF. CDR3 DNA sequence: TGTGCCAGCAGGCGGACAGCGACAAATGAGCAGTTCTTC.